Included here is one TCR beta chain sequence, with context. This entry comes from a study of blood T cell repertoires in COVID-19. People in the exposed group encountered a COVID-19 case within 2 weeks before entering the study. Per the germline V gene, CDR1 is LGHDT and CDR2 is YNNKEL (reference sequence). This CDR3 spans 14 amino acids. V was shortened by 4 bases and J by 4 bases, with 11 bases between the two germline ends. Source study methods: How many nucleated cells were present was estimated from reference gene primer amplification. Sequencing used immunoSEQ multiplex PCR; TCRdb keeps in-frame clones, though not all of them. V and J calls and clone size come straight from that table; D and trimming were deduced from the DNA. The table records hundreds of thousands of clones, under 90% of them present only once.

The rearrangement uses TRBV3-1 (or the pseudogene TRBV3-2) and TRBJ1-5, with a tentative D call TRBD1 (6 bases). The sample was PBMCs or T cells enriched from blood (not recorded which). The source of this sequence is a woman aged 45-59 years who had been exposed to COVID-19. The CDR3 is CASSPGQMNQPQHF. CDR3 sequence (DNA): TGTGCCAGCAGCCCCGGACAGATGAATCAGCCCCAGCATTTT.